The subject of this entry is one TCR beta chain. Its cognate antigen has yet to be identified. No much larger clonotype is one base removed from it; base qualities were not supplied. This sample is part of a study of molecular identifiers for immune sequencing clone quantification (dated by TCRdb to the late 2010s). Background for the entire study: For a replicate experiment, RNA from approximately 20,000 or 100,000 naive CD8 T cells was divided into five aliquots, and four of the five aliquots were sequenced. The study was a methods study using CD8 T cells to benchmark molecular-identifier clustering-based TCR repertoire sequencing (MIDCIRS) and TCR RNA copy counting. What the authors observed across the whole study: Spiked-in Jurkat TCR RNA (approximately 10 copies' worth), which is not part of the donor repertoire, was contained in the naive libraries. When barcode sub-clustering was left out, chimeric consensus sequences inflated TCR diversity, with chimeras reaching as high as 47%. Even against a background of around 900,000 naive CD8 T cells, spiked-in Jurkat TCR RNA amounting to a single cell's worth was reported to be detectable. In CMV-specific effector cells, clones with more than 20 RNA copies accounted for over 98% of molecules, whereas in naive cells such clones accounted for under 1%. Highly expanded clone sizes could be underestimated because identical TCR molecules may share a barcode. Modeling estimated 2.5 to 3 recovered TCR RNA copies per cell, compared with about 10 by digital PCR, which implies about 30% capture efficiency.

CDR1 is given as MNHEY and CDR2 as SMNVEV, both from the germline V gene (reference sequence). The V and J ends are trimmed by 5 bases and 12 bases, leaving 23 bases between them. From cysteine to phenylalanine, the CDR3 is 15 amino acids long. Only the CDR3 part of the read is kept: 45 bases, read in frame from the first base. Library method: PCR. Sequencing was carried out with a NextSeq 500. Bulk TCR libraries were made following a previously described method, with the TCR primers given in Table S5. Total RNA was purified with the Qiagen AllPrep DNA/RNA kit. Before any analysis, reads coming from multiple sequencing runs of the same library were combined into one pool. The paper's processing steps were these. Only reads with exact TCR constant sequence were kept, trimmed to 150 nt, and grouped by their 12-nt molecular barcodes. Reads within each barcode group were sub-clustered using a 15% Levenshtein threshold, and quality-weighted consensus sequences were constructed for each RNA molecule. Non-functional sequences were excluded, and lower-count sequences lying one edit away from another sequence were also excluded. Based on a fit of two negative binomial distributions, barcode sub-clusters having less than 20% of the maximum read count were discarded. TCRdb reprocessed the public reads (quality trimming at Q25 with fastp, clone calling with MiXCR) and kept in-frame beta chains. Every distinct CDR3 protein forms one entry, paired with its most common genes and DNA. The V and J calls come from TCRdb's annotation, not from the publication. This sample is represented by over 85,000 distinct CDR3 sequences; approximately 25% of them were singletons. Jointly, the top ten make up approximately 0.78% of the sample.

Libraries of naive CD8 T cells were generated from about 19,000 to 1,100,000 sorted cells, with 10%, 30% or 50% of the purified RNA used. Naive CD8 T cells, defined as CD8+CD4-CCR7+CD45RA+, were FACS-sorted into RLT Plus buffer on a BD FACSAria II. To test detection sensitivity, Jurkat RNA equivalent to over 8 TCR copies was spiked into samples of roughly 18,000-1,000,000 naive CD8 T cells. CD8 T cells were enriched with RosetteSep CD8+ T Cell Enrichment Cocktail and Ficoll-Paque, followed by ACK red cell lysis. The rearrangement joined TRBV27 to TRBJ2-1, with no D gene named confidently. The TCR comes from a human donor in good health. Some libraries in this study had Jurkat cell RNA spiked in. The sample comprised naive CD8+ T cells from blood, with Jurkat cell RNA spiked in. This specimen's cell subset or site label, interpreted: FACS-sorted CD8+CD4-CCR7+CD45RA+ naive T cells. The CDR3 protein: CASSPRSVPYHGQFF. DNA sequence: TGTGCCAGCAGTCCCAGGAGTGTACCCTACCATGGGCAGTTCTTC.